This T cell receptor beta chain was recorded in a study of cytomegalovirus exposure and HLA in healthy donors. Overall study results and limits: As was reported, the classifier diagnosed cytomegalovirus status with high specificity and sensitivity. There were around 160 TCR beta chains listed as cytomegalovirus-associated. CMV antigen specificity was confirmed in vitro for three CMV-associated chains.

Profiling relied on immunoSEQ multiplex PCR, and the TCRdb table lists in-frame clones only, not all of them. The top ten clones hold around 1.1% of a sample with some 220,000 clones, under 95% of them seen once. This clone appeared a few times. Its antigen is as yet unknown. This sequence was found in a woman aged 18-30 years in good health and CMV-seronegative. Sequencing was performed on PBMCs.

The CDR3 spells CASSGGLAGYQETQYF. The CDR3 DNA follows: TGTGCCAGCAGTGGGGGACTAGCGGGCTATCAAGAGACCCAGTACTTC. The chain combines TRBV6-1 with TRBJ2-5, with 12 positions matching TRBD2. The CDR3 has 16 amino acids. Trimming cost V 4 bases and J 2 bases; bases outside gene matches: 5. CDR1 and CDR2 (germline): MNHNS, SASEGT.